This T cell receptor (beta chain) was obtained from a study of cytomegalovirus exposure and HLA in healthy donors. Germline V gene lookup returns CDR1 MNHEY and CDR2 SMNVEV (reference sequence). There are 14 residues in the CDR3. With 6 bases clipped from V and 3 bases from J, the junction kept 7 bases outside the gene matches. The PCR had 60 Vbeta and 13 Jbeta primers. Method: immunoSEQ multiplex PCR; TCRdb's copy keeps in-frame clones and lacks some. The sample has approximately 98,000 clones, around 75% seen once. With respect to this clone: Its specificity is not known.

Study results and caveats: Per published accounts, TCR beta sequences correctly predicted the HLA-A and HLA-B alleles of most subjects.

The receptor was derived from a man younger than 35 in good health and CMV-seropositive. Sequencing input: PBMCs. The chain is built from TRBV27 and TRBJ1-1; 7 bases match TRBD1. The CDR3 loop reads CASSPWDSYTEAFF. The DNA for the CDR3 is TGTGCCAGCAGCCCCTGGGACAGTTACACTGAAGCTTTCTTT.